Shown below are 13 T cell receptor beta chains from a single sample sequenced in a study of blood T cell repertoires in COVID-19. Profiled with immunoSEQ multiplex PCR; TCRdb holds only in-frame clones, not every one. The sample has 250,000 to 300,000 clones, 70% to 90% seen once. Material: PBMCs or T cells enriched from blood (not recorded which). All receptors derive from a woman aged 60-70 years in a cohort exposed to, infected with or recovered from COVID-19 (not recorded which).

The count of this clone is one. The chain carries TRBV5-1 and TRBJ1-4; perhaps TRBD1 as D (5 bases). The CDR3 is 16 residues long. V was clipped by 1 base and J by 8 bases, with 18 bases between them. Germline V gene sequence: CDR1 SGHRS, CDR2 YFSETQ. The CDR3, as DNA: TGCGCCAGCAGCTTGAACGGCGGCTCAGGGCAGGAAAAACTGTTTTTT. Translation: CASSLNGGSGQEKLFF.

There are a few counts of this clone. This sequence joins TRBV29-1 and TRBJ1-4, with D possibly TRBD1 on 6 matching bases. In germline, CDR1 is SQVTM, CDR2 ANQGSEA. V dropped 6 bases and J dropped 0 bases, with 8 bases sitting between them. This CDR3 is 13 amino acids long. CDR3 sequence: CSVQGTTNEKLFF. In DNA, the CDR3 is TGCAGCGTCCAGGGGACAACTAATGAAAAACTGTTTTTT.

This chain connects TRBV25-1 to TRBJ2-2, with TRBD2 as a possible D gene (6 bases). V was cut by 5 bases and J by 5 bases, with 18 bases left in between. The CDR3 has 16 residues. Germline CDR1 is MGHDK and CDR2 is SYGVNS. CDR3 DNA: TGTGCCAGCAGTAGAATTGGAGGGCCGGGGACCGGGGAGCTGTTTTTT. It codes for CASSRIGGPGTGELFF. Variable domain in full (rest from reference TRBV25-1 and TRBJ2-2): EADIYQTPRYLVIGTGKKITLECSQTMGHDKMYWYQQDPGMELHLIHYSYGVNSTEKGDLSSESTVSRIRTEHFPLTLESARPSHTSQYLCASSRIGGPGTGELFFGEGSRLTVL.

The CDR3 here is CASCRQSGANVLTF. The CDR3 DNA reads TGTGCCAGCTGTCGACAGTCTGGGGCCAACGTCCTGACTTTC. The chain employs TRBV2 and TRBJ2-6; TRBD1 might be the D (5 bases). Germline CDR1 is SNHLY and CDR2 is FYNNEI. CDR3 length equals 14 residues. Trimming cost V 8 bases and J 1 base, with 9 bases left between them.

The rearrangement uses TRBV11-2 and TRBJ2-1; maybe TRBD1 (6 bases). Germline values: CDR1 SGHAT, CDR2 FQNNGV. V was pared by 6 bases and J by 0 bases, with 15 bases between. The length of the CDR3 is 16 residues. CDR3 amino acids: CASSHSTGPSYNEQFF. The CDR3 DNA sequence: TGTGCCAGCAGTCACTCGACAGGACCCTCCTACAATGAGCAGTTCTTC.

The chain employs TRBV9 and TRBJ2-7, with D unresolved. V dropped 3 bases and J dropped 7 bases, with 14 bases sitting between them. CDR3 length: 13 amino acids. Per the germline V gene, CDR1 is SGDLS and CDR2 is YYNGEE. The CDR3 region is CASSEVGSGEQYF. CDR3 bases: TGTGCCAGCAGCGAAGTCGGGTCTGGGGAGCAGTACTTC.

The rearrangement uses TRBV4-1 and TRBJ2-5, with 7 bases that match TRBD2. Germline V CDR1 and CDR2: MGHRA, YSYEKL. The CDR3 has 15 residues. V lost 1 base, J lost 5 bases, and 7 bases stayed unmatched. In nucleotides, the CDR3 is TGCGCCAGCAGCCAAGTTGGGGAGGGCTATGAGACCCAGTACTTC. Its protein product is CASSQVGEGYETQYF.

The rearrangement uses TRBV27 and TRBJ1-4; weak D call: TRBD1 (6 bases). Trimming cost V 4 bases and J 4 bases, with 10 bases left between them. Germline V gene sequence: CDR1 MNHEY, CDR2 SMNVEV (reference sequence). The CDR3 totals 14 residues. CDR3 sequence (DNA): TGTGCCAGCAGTTACCAGGGGCGTAATGAAAAACTGTTTTTT. Protein sequence: CASSYQGRNEKLFF.

As concerns this clone: Other DNA variants within this sample encode the same CDR3. CDR3 sequence (DNA): TGTGCCAGCAGTTTAGACAGGGAGAACACTGAAGCTTTCTTT. Its protein product is CASSLDRENTEAFF. The genes are TRBV27 and TRBJ1-1; 7 bases are a match to TRBD1. The CDR3 is 14 amino acids. The germline gives CDR1 MNHEY, CDR2 SMNVEV (reference sequence). V was pared by 2 bases and J by 1 base, with 1 base of the junction left unmatched.

The table lists this clone with a count of one. The V call is TRBV4-2, the J call TRBJ2-5; D is possibly TRBD2 (6 bases). The V gene's germline CDR1 is LGHNA and CDR2 YNFKEQ. V was clipped by 1 base and J by 0 bases, with 9 bases between them. The CDR3 runs 15 residues. For the CDR3, the DNA is TGTGCCAGCAGCCAAGCTGGCGGGAACCAAGAGACCCAGTACTTC. It is translated as CASSQAGGNQETQYF.

This rearrangement joins TRBV27 to TRBJ1-5; 8 positions match TRBD1. Per germline, CDR1 MNHEY and CDR2 SMNVEV (reference sequence). The CDR3 covers 14 residues. V was pared by 6 bases and J by 7 bases, with 8 bases of the junction left unmatched. The CDR3 sequence: CASSTGTGYQPQHF. CDR3 bases: TGTGCCAGCAGCACCGGGACAGGCTACCAGCCCCAGCATTTT.

This chain links TRBV7-2 with TRBJ1-4; TRBD1 agrees at 9 bases. The germline V gene has CDR1 SGHTA and CDR2 FQGNSA. This CDR3 has 14 residues. J lost 8 bases, V lost 5 bases, and 6 bases had no gene match. CDR3 sequence (DNA): TGTGCCAGCAGCCAGACAGGGGGATCGGAAAAACTGTTTTTT. This translates into CASSQTGGSEKLFF. The complete variable domain, with remaining parts taken from reference TRBV7-2 and TRBJ1-4, reads GAGVSQSPSNKVTEKGKDVELRCDPISGHTALYWYRQSLGQGLEFLIYFQGNSAPDKSGLPSDRFSAERTGGSVSTLTIQRTQQEDSAVYLCASSQTGGSEKLFFGSGTQLSVL.

This rearrangement joins TRBV11-2 to TRBJ2-5; the match to TRBD2 covers 8 bases. V lost 1 base to trimming and J lost 5 bases; unmatched junction nucleotides: 12. Germline-derived CDR1 and CDR2 are SGHAT and FQNNGV. There are 17 residues in the CDR3. CDR3 coding DNA: TGTGCCAGCAGCTTAGGTGGGACTAGGCTCGCCGGGGAGACCCAGTACTTC. As protein: CASSLGGTRLAGETQYF. The whole variable domain, remainder taken from reference TRBV11-2 and TRBJ2-5, is EAGVAQSPRYKIIEKRQSVAFWCNPISGHATLYWYQQILGQGPKLLIQFQNNGVVDDSQLPKDRFSAERLKGVDSTLKIQPAKLEDSAVYLCASSLGGTRLAGETQYFGPGTRLLVL.